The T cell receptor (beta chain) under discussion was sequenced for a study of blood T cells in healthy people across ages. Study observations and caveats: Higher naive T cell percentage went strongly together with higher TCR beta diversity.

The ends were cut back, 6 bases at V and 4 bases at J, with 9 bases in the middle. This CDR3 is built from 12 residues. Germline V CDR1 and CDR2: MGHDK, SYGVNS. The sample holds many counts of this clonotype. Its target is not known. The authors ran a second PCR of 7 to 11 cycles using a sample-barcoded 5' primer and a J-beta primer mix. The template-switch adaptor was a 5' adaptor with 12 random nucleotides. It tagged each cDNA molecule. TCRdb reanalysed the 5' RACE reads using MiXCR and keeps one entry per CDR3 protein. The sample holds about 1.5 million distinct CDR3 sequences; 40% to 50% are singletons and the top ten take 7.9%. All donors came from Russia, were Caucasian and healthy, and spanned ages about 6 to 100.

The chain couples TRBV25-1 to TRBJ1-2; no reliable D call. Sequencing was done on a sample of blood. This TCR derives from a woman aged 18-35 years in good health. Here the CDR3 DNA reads TGTGCCAGCAGGTCCGGAGGCTATGGCTACACCTTC. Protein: CASRSGGYGYTF.